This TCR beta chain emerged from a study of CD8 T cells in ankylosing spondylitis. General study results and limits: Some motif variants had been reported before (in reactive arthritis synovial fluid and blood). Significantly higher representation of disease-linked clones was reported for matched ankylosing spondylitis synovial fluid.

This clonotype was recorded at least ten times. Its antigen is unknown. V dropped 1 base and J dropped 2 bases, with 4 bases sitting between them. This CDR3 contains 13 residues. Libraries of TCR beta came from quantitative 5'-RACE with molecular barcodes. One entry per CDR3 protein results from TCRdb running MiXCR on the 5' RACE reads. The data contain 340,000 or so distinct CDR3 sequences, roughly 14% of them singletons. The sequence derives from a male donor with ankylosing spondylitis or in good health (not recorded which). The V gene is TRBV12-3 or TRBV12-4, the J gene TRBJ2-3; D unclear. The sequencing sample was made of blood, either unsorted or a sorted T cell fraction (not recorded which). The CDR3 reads CASSLEATDTQYF. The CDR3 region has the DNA TGTGCCAGCAGTTTAGAGGCCACAGATACGCAGTATTTT.